Below are 21 T cell receptor beta chains sequenced from a single sample in a study of cytomegalovirus exposure and HLA in healthy donors. The PCR made use of 60 Vbeta and 13 Jbeta primers. The assay was immunoSEQ multiplex PCR, and TCRdb's table has in-frame clones only and misses some. The sample yields 14,000 or so clones, about 64% seen once. The sequencing input was PBMCs. Source of these receptors: a woman in her 50s in good health and CMV-seropositive.

CDR3 in amino acids: CALSGQTETQYF. CDR3 DNA: TGTGCCTTATCTGGACAAACGGAGACCCAGTACTTC. The chain uses TRBV30 and TRBJ2-5; D perhaps matches TRBD1 (5 bases). CDR1 is GTSNPN and CDR2 is SVGIG in the germline V gene (reference sequence). V lost 7 bases to trimming and J lost 5 bases, with 14 bases between them. CDR3 length equals 12 residues.

This rearrangement joins TRBV10-1 to TRBJ1-5; 7 positions agree with TRBD1. With 3 bases clipped from V and 5 bases from J, the junction kept 10 bases outside the gene matches. The CDR3 consists of 16 residues. Germline V gene lookup returns CDR1 WNHNN and CDR2 SYGVQD (reference sequence). The CDR3 sequence is CASSDPQDRRDQPQHF. The CDR3 DNA is TGCGCCAGCAGTGATCCGCAGGACAGGCGGGATCAGCCCCAGCATTTT.

By share of the sample, this clone is medium-sized. The chain employs TRBV5-1 and TRBJ1-1, with 8 bases fitting TRBD1. CDR3 length: 15 amino acids. Per germline, CDR1 SGHRS and CDR2 YFSETQ. V gave up 3 bases and J gave up 4 bases; unmatched junction bases: 8. The CDR3 loop reads CASSSTTGVGTEAFF. CDR3 nucleotides: TGCGCCAGCAGCTCAACGACAGGGGTCGGCACTGAAGCTTTCTTT.

The rearrangement uses TRBV5-1 and TRBJ1-1; 7 bases match TRBD1. There are 13 residues in the CDR3. CDR1 and CDR2 from the germline V gene are SGHRS and YFSETQ. After removal of 10 bases from V and 0 bases from J, the junction contained 6 bases not matched to a gene. The DNA of the CDR3 is TGCGCCTCCACGACAGGGATGAACACTGAAGCTTTCTTT. It specifies CASTTGMNTEAFF.

The chain joins TRBV29-1 to TRBJ2-5; 7 bases match TRBD1. The V gene's germline CDR1 is SQVTM and CDR2 ANQGSEA. V trimming: 3 bases; J trimming: 2 bases; junction bases outside the gene matches: 3. CDR3 length: 13 amino acids. The CDR3 here is CSVDGTEQETQYF. The CDR3 nucleotides read TGCAGCGTTGACGGGACAGAACAAGAGACCCAGTACTTC.

The chain couples TRBV7-8 to TRBJ2-5; 8 nucleotides agree with TRBD1. With V trimmed by 8 bases and J by 4 bases, 6 bases remained unmatched. The CDR3 spans 13 residues. Germline CDR1 is SGHVS and CDR2 is FQNEAQ. CDR3 nucleotide sequence: TGTGCCAGCGGAACAGGGGGGCGAGAGACCCAGTACTTC. This codes for CASGTGGRETQYF.

The V gene is TRBV30, the J gene TRBJ2-1, with a possible D match to TRBD2 (6 bases). Trimming removed 8 bases at V and 5 bases at J, with 19 bases between. This CDR3 region has 14 residues. Germline values: CDR1 GTSNPN, CDR2 SVGIG (reference sequence). The CDR3 DNA is TGTGCCGGGCGGAGGGCCCCCCAAAACAATGAGCAGTTCTTC. This codes for CAGRRAPQNNEQFF. Combining the CDR3 with reference TRBV30 and TRBJ2-1 gives the whole variable domain SQTIHQWPATLVQPVGSPLSLECTVEGTSNPNLYWYRQAAGRGLQLLFYSVGIGQISSEVPQNLSASRPQDRQFILSSKKLLLSDSGFYLCAGRRAPQNNEQFFGPGTRLTVL.

This chain joins TRBV5-1 and TRBJ2-3; perhaps TRBD1 as D (6 bases). CDR1 is SGHRS, CDR2 YFSETQ, per germline. Trimming shortened V by 5 bases and J by 5 bases, and 9 bases separated the two germline ends. This CDR3 contains 12 residues. The CDR3 DNA is TGCGCCAGCAGTCGAGGGGGAGATACGCAGTATTTT. Residues: CASSRGGDTQYF.

The genes are TRBV6-4 and TRBJ2-3; TRBD2 agrees at 7 bases. Germline trimming cut 4 bases from V and 0 bases from J; bases unmatched to any gene: 1. Germline assignment: CDR1 MRHNA and CDR2 SNTAGT. The CDR3 is 14 residues long. CDR3 DNA sequence: TGTGCCAGCAGTGCGGGAGGTAGCACAGATACGCAGTATTTT. Residues: CASSAGGSTDTQYF.

This clone was picked up a small number of times. The V gene is TRBV6-5, the J gene TRBJ1-1; D is possibly TRBD1 (5 bases). The CDR3 runs 13 residues. CDR1 and CDR2 from the germline V gene are MNHEY and SVGAGI. V lost 0 bases, J lost 7 bases, and 9 bases lay in between. CDR3 sequence: CASSYSGGVEAFF. The CDR3 DNA sequence: TGTGCCAGCAGTTACTCCGGGGGAGTTGAAGCTTTCTTT.

The chain recombines TRBV10-3 with TRBJ2-7; 8 positions agree with TRBD2. Germline CDR1 ENHRY, CDR2 SYGVKD. Trimming cost V 4 bases and J 0 bases; bases outside gene matches: 8. This CDR3 has 16 amino acids. The DNA for the CDR3 is TGTGCCATCAGTGGAACTAGCGGCTCGAGCTCCTACGAGCAGTACTTC. It is translated as CAISGTSGSSSYEQYF.

The chain has TRBV7-2 and TRBJ2-3, with a tentative D call TRBD1 (5 bases). Germline CDR1 is SGHTA and CDR2 is FQGNSA. The germline V and J ends were trimmed by 5 bases and 6 bases, with 15 bases remaining between them. This CDR3 is 14 amino acids long. CDR3 residues: CASSPGSRADTQYF. In DNA, the CDR3 is TGTGCCAGCAGCCCAGGGTCCAGAGCGGATACGCAGTATTTT. Looking up the rest from reference TRBV7-2 and TRBJ2-3 gives the full variable domain: GAGVSQSPSNKVTEKGKDVELRCDPISGHTALYWYRQSLGQGLEFLIYFQGNSAPDKSGLPSDRFSAERTGGSVSTLTIQRTQQEDSAVYLCASSPGSRADTQYFGPGTRLTVL.

The chain carries TRBV9 and TRBJ2-3, with D unclear. Germline values: CDR1 SGDLS, CDR2 YYNGEE. Trimming cost V 0 bases and J 7 bases, with 12 bases left between them. This CDR3 region has 14 residues. The DNA for the CDR3 is TGTGCCAGCAGCGTAGGACGACTCACGAATACGCAGTATTTT. Translating it yields CASSVGRLTNTQYF.

V and J are TRBV6-1 and TRBJ1-2, with D hard to call. V lost 6 bases to trimming and J lost 4 bases, with 9 bases between them. CDR1 and CDR2 from the germline V gene are MNHNS and SASEGT. The CDR3 loop spans 12 amino acids. This chain's CDR3 is CASSYSFYGYTF. In DNA form, the CDR3 reads TGTGCCAGCAGCTATTCGTTCTATGGCTACACCTTC.

The chain couples TRBV29-1 to TRBJ1-2, with D perhaps matching TRBD1 (6 bases). The germline gives CDR1 SQVTM, CDR2 ANQGSEA. This CDR3 spans 15 amino acids. V was pared by 4 bases and J by 8 bases, with 23 bases between. CDR3 in amino acids: CSVVLGASKFGGYTF. DNA of the CDR3: TGCAGCGTTGTCCTGGGGGCCTCCAAATTTGGCGGCTACACCTTC.

This clone was observed a handful of times. This chain uses TRBV28 with TRBJ1-5; tentatively, D is TRBD1 (6 bases). CDR1 is MDHEN, CDR2 SYDVKM, per germline. The CDR3 sequence is 13 residues long. V was trimmed by 3 bases and J by 9 bases, leaving 12 bases between them. The chain's CDR3 is CASSLGHTRPQHF. DNA for the CDR3: TGTGCCAGCAGTTTGGGACACACGAGGCCCCAGCATTTT.

V is TRBV4-1 and J is TRBJ1-1, with TRBD1 as a possible D gene (5 bases). This CDR3 comprises 15 residues. Germline assignment: CDR1 MGHRA and CDR2 YSYEKL. The V end was cut by 2 bases, the J end by 1 base, with 11 bases between. The DNA of the CDR3 is TGCGCCAGCAGCCAAACCCAGGGTTCGAACACTGAAGCTTTCTTT. Translation gives CASSQTQGSNTEAFF.

In DNA form, the CDR3 reads TGTGCCTGGAGTTCAGGTTACGAGCAGTACTTC. Translating gives CAWSSGYEQYF. The J gene is TRBJ2-7, the V gene TRBV30; D is ambiguous. Germline assignment: CDR1 GTSNPN and CDR2 SVGIG (reference sequence). The ends were cut back, 2 bases at V and 4 bases at J, with 6 bases in the middle. The CDR3 length is 11 residues.

The chain links TRBV13 to TRBJ1-1; possibly TRBD1 for D (5 bases). Germline CDR1 and CDR2: PRHDT and FYEKMQ (reference sequence). V was pared by 5 bases and J by 0 bases, with 10 bases between. The CDR3 runs 14 residues. DNA of the CDR3: TGTGCCAGCAGCCTAGACAGCATGAACACTGAAGCTTTCTTT. Residues: CASSLDSMNTEAFF. Full variable domain (rest looked up from reference TRBV13 and TRBJ1-1): AAGVIQSPRHLIKEKRETATLKCYPIPRHDTVYWYQQGPGQDPQFLISFYEKMQSDKGSIPDRFSAQQFSDYHSELNMSSLELGDSALYFCASSLDSMNTEAFFGQGTRLTVV.

This clone has only a few counts. The chain links TRBV29-1 to TRBJ2-7; 8 positions agree with TRBD2. After removal of 7 bases from V and 0 bases from J, the junction contained 5 bases not matched to a gene. The germline V gene encodes CDR1 SQVTM and CDR2 ANQGSEA. CDR3 length: 13 residues. In DNA form, the CDR3 reads TGCAGCGCCAATAGCGGGACCTCCTACGAGCAGTACTTC. The encoded protein is CSANSGTSYEQYF.

This chain uses TRBV4-1 with TRBJ1-5; D gene uncertain. The CDR3 loop spans 15 amino acids. Germline CDR1 and CDR2: MGHRA and YSYEKL. Trimming removed 3 bases from V and 0 bases from J, with 9 bases in between. CDR3 sequence reads: CASSQAGNSNQPQHF. For the CDR3, the DNA is TGCGCCAGCAGCCAGGCGGGTAATAGCAATCAGCCCCAGCATTTT.